This TCR beta chain originates from a study of shared clonotypes between healthy human individuals (dated by TCRdb to 2020 to 2021). About the investigation overall: A couple of women and a few men aged 18 to 49 years were included in the cohort. Per donor, three plates each were used for CD4 naive and CD4 memory, two for CD8 naive, and one for CD8 memory. Different laboratories and diverse techniques were used to prepare libraries and sequence TCR repertoires, to increase sequencing depth and limit assay-specific biases. Leukapheresis yielded between about 0.85 and 10 billion PBMCs per donor. To estimate repertoire size and how much clonotype sharing occurs between individuals, the study deeply sequenced the blood TCR repertoires of several healthy adults. General findings and caveats noted by the study authors: Higher generation probabilities were observed for clonotypes shared by all four sorted-subset donors than for non-shared clonotypes. Approximately 5% of naive CD4, roughly 3.5% of naive CD8, approximately 2.2% of memory CD4, and over 0.35% of memory CD8 clonotypes were shared across several donors. Naive subsets generally had larger estimated clonotype richness than memory subsets. Sampling was restricted to blood, and TCR repertoires in tissues likely differ from the TCR repertoires found in blood. Even with the large sequencing depth, rarefaction of the sorted-subset datasets indicated that sequencing was incomplete. The genetic and exposure-history diversity represented was limited by the small number of donors. Pairwise subsampling indicated that sequencing depth was expected to affect the degree of clonotype sharing among donors.

Healthy HIV-negative adults with no recently reported acute infections or vaccinations were included as donors. All donors were Caucasian adults living in Nashville, Tennessee, USA. CD8 memory samples combined magnetically selected CD45RO+ cells with CCR7-negative CD45RA+ effector memory (TemRA) cells. Blood was obtained by leukapheresis, after which PBMCs were separated by Ficoll-Histopaque density gradient centrifugation and cryopreserved in liquid nitrogen vapor phase. Analytical flow cytometry was used to check the purity and quantity of every magnetically sorted T cell population. From each sorted fraction, genomic DNA was isolated and quantified by UV absorbance on a Nanodrop 2000c. V and J are truncated by 0 bases and 0 bases respectively, leaving an intervening sequence of 9 bases. The CDR3 covers 15 residues, taking in both the cysteine and the phenylalanine. The kept DNA is CDR3 alone, 45 bases in frame from the first base. CDR1 and CDR2, per the germline V gene, are SGHDN and FVKESK.

A note on this clone: It lacks a known antigen. Per-base quality was not reported, and no clone a single base away is much larger than it.

Using the deep immunoSEQ assay, multiplex PCR amplified TCR CDR3 regions from genomic DNA. For each cell subset, the extracted genomic DNA was distributed evenly across all wells of several immunoSEQ 96-well plates, and each plate served as one replicate. For sorted subsets, each replicate PCR was loaded with 150 to 250 ng genomic DNA, equivalent to approximately 33,000 T cell genomes. The purified libraries were quantified using a Qubit 3.0 fluorometer, sized with a Bioanalyzer 2100, and then quantified again using the KAPA Library Quantification kit. Every immunoSEQ 96-well plate was sequenced on a separate single-read 150-cycle Illumina NextSeq 550 flow cell. The authors' analysis ran thus. Because the immunoSEQ output included only junctional sequences and no quality scores, the filtering could not be the same as the filtering used for full-length reads. To assign V/J genes and CDR3, sequences were annotated using PyIR, a Python wrapper for IgBLAST v1.9, with IMGT germline references. Reads were removed for weak V/J assignments (E-value above 1e-6), missing CDR3, stop codons, out-of-frame junctions, or ambiguous translated residues. V3J clonotypes were defined as sequences sharing an identical inferred V gene, J gene, and CDR3 amino acid sequence. To compute the percentage overlap between repertoires, the number of shared unique clonotypes was divided by the size of the smaller repertoire. Three approaches were used to assess repertoire richness: RTK rarefaction, the Chao1 estimator, and Recon v2.1 estimates of unobserved clonotypes. OLGA was used to compute generation probabilities for all TCRbeta clonotypes that the gDNA method yielded from a few donors. TCRdb took over this immuneACCESS table, retaining in-frame rearrangements with V and J assigned. Such tables are incomplete; in checked studies, under half of the missing clones stem from an unresolved V gene, and the remainder is unexplained. V, J and clone size are taken as reported in that table, and D and trimming were inferred from the DNA itself. This sample has about 380,000 clones in its table, and approximately 97% of those were observed once. The top ten clones comprise 0.25% to 0.35% of the sample.

This receptor was identified in a man between 25 and 39 years old in good health. Recombination linked TRBV14 to TRBJ2-7; the D gene is perhaps TRBD1, from 6 matching bases. Sequenced sample: memory CD8+ T cells sorted from blood. In the paper's terms, the cell subset or site label means: CD45RO+ cells pooled with CCR7-negative TemRA cells. The nucleotide sequence is given as TGTGCCAGCAGCCAAGAAGGGGGAGCCTCCTACGAGCAGTACTTC. Its translation reads: CASSQEGGASYEQYF. The full variable domain, with segments outside the CDR3 supplied by the reference TRBV14 and TRBJ2-7 proteins, appears as EAGVTQFPSHSVIEKGQTVTLRCDPISGHDNLYWYRRVMGKEIKFLLHFVKESKQDESGMPNNRFLAERTGGTYSTLKVQPAELEDSGVYFCASSQEGGASYEQYFGPGTRLTVT.